Following are 21 T cell receptor beta chains from one sample sequenced in a study of cytomegalovirus exposure and HLA in healthy donors (dated 2017 in TCRdb). Library prep was done by the immunoSEQ multiplex PCR assay. For the multiplex PCR, a mixture combining 60 forward primers for TCR Vbeta segments and 13 reverse primers for TCR Jbeta segments was used. Drawn from immuneACCESS, this table holds only the in-frame rearrangements with V and J called that TCRdb kept. Clones are partly lost; checked studies trace under half to an unresolved V gene and leave the rest unexplained. The sample table records roughly 50,000 clones; approximately 82% of these occur just once. Together, the top ten hold approximately 3% of the sample. Sequenced: PBMCs. These receptors originate from a young woman in good health and CMV-seronegative.

This clone was picked up a small number of times. This chain uses TRBV6-6 with TRBJ1-1; D is perhaps TRBD1 (5 bases). The CDR3 is made up of 15 amino acids. Germline V CDR1 and CDR2: MNHNY, SVGAGI (reference sequence). V was shortened by 7 bases and J by 1 base, with 16 bases between the two germline ends. CDR3 in amino acids: CASIFAGGENTEAFF. CDR3 DNA: TGTGCCAGCATCTTCGCGGGGGGTGAGAACACTGAAGCTTTCTTT.

This clone was seen more than once but under ten times. Mismatch with germline at one junction end may stem from a read error. The rearrangement uses TRBV28 and TRBJ2-6, with 10 nucleotides matching TRBD1. The CDR3 extends over 18 amino acids. Germline V gene sequence: CDR1 MDHEN, CDR2 SYDVKM. CDR3 amino acids: CASSSSGTGDSGANGLTF. In DNA form, the CDR3 reads TGTGCCAGCAGTTCCTCCGGGACAGGGGACTCTGGGGCCAACGGCCTGACTTTC.

The genes are TRBV18 and TRBJ2-3; perhaps TRBD1 as D (5 bases). CDR3 length: 13 amino acids. Between the trimmed V and J ends, which lost 3 bases and 4 bases, there was a span of 8 bases. The germline V gene has CDR1 KGHSH and CDR2 LQKENI. The CDR3 spells CASSPETADTQYF. CDR3 DNA sequence: TGTGCCAGCTCACCCGAGACAGCAGATACGCAGTATTTT.

A single count supports this clone. One junction end disagrees with the germline gene, perhaps due to a read error. The chain recombines TRBV30 with TRBJ2-6, with D maybe TRBD2 (6 bases). Germline V lookup: CDR1 GTSNPN, CDR2 SVGIG (reference sequence). CDR3 length: 16 amino acids. The CDR3 DNA follows: TGTGCCTGGAGTATCGCGGGGCTCTCTGGGGCCAACGGCCTGACTTTC. Its protein is CAWSIAGLSGANGLTF.

J is TRBJ2-3 and V is TRBV11-1; D gene unclear. Germline lookup yields CDR1 SGHAT and CDR2 FQDESV (reference sequence). This CDR3 region has 13 residues. The V end was cut by 4 bases, the J end by 6 bases, with 11 bases between. The CDR3 sequence: CASSSSFPDTQYF. In DNA, the CDR3 is TGTGCCAGCAGCTCCTCGTTTCCTGATACGCAGTATTTT.

This chain links TRBV28 with TRBJ2-2; maybe TRBD1 (5 bases). V lost 8 bases and J lost 6, with 13 bases in between. Germline V gives CDR1 MDHEN, CDR2 SYDVKM. The CDR3 is made up of 13 amino acids. Written as DNA, the CDR3 is TGTGCCAGCCCTCTCAGGGTAGCCGGGGAGCTGTTTTTT. Its translation is CASPLRVAGELFF.

This clone appeared a few times. The rearrangement links TRBV5-6 to TRBJ2-2, with TRBD2 as a possible D gene (6 bases). Germline V gene sequence: CDR1 SGHDT, CDR2 YYEEEE. The CDR3 runs 16 residues. V lost 5 bases and J 0 bases, leaving 14 bases between the germline ends. CDR3 sequence (DNA): TGTGCCAGCAGGGGGGGTCCGATCGCGAACACCGGGGAGCTGTTTTTT. Translation gives CASRGGPIANTGELFF.

The rearrangement links TRBV2 to TRBJ1-1; 10 nucleotides line up with TRBD1. This CDR3 contains 14 residues. V gave up 4 bases and J gave up 6 bases; unmatched junction bases: 5. Germline V gene sequence: CDR1 SNHLY, CDR2 FYNNEI. The CDR3 DNA reads TGTGCCAGCAGTGGGACAGGGGGTTCCCCTGAAGCTTTCTTT. Its protein product is CASSGTGGSPEAFF.

This clone was counted once. The rearrangement joins TRBV7-3 to TRBJ2-1, with TRBD2 as a possible D gene (6 bases). This CDR3 spans 13 amino acids. V was clipped by 1 base and J by 13 bases, with 14 bases between them. Germline-derived CDR1 and CDR2 are SGHTA and FQGTGA. The CDR3 DNA reads as TGTGCCAGCAGCTTAAGTGGGACGGGGGTTCAGTTCTTC. Translation: CASSLSGTGVQFF.

The genes are TRBV6-1 and TRBJ1-5; TRBD1 agrees at 7 bases. Germline V lookup: CDR1 MNHNS, CDR2 SASEGT. The CDR3 contains 16 residues. After removal of 1 base from V and 2 bases from J, the junction contained 5 bases not matched to a gene. CDR3: CASSEGEGTGNQPQHF. The CDR3 DNA reads as TGTGCCAGCAGTGAAGGTGAAGGGACAGGCAATCAGCCCCAGCATTTT.

The rearrangement uses TRBV11-2 and TRBJ2-1; TRBD2 agrees at 11 bases. The V gene's germline CDR1 is SGHAT and CDR2 FQNNGV. The length of the CDR3 is 16 residues. Germline trimming cut 7 bases from V and 9 bases from J; bases unmatched to any gene: 14. Written as DNA, the CDR3 is TGTGCCAGCAACCCAATTACTAGCGGGAGTAGGATTGAGCAGTTCTTC. Amino acids: CASNPITSGSRIEQFF.

The V and J genes are TRBV30 and TRBJ1-2, with D uncertain. Between the trimmed V and J ends, which lost 0 bases and 2 bases, there was a span of 7 bases. The germline CDR1 and CDR2 sequences are GTSNPN and SVGIG (reference sequence). The CDR3 has 13 amino acids. CDR3 residues: CAWSVSQNYGYTF. The DNA for the CDR3 is TGTGCCTGGAGTGTATCACAGAACTATGGCTACACCTTC.

This rearrangement joins TRBV5-4 to TRBJ2-7; 8 bases map to TRBD1. This CDR3 spans 13 amino acids. Germline lookup yields CDR1 SGHNT and CDR2 YYREEE (reference sequence). V dropped 6 bases and J dropped 4; count of bases not matched to a gene: 6. The CDR3 DNA reads as TGTGCCAGCAACTCCGGGACAGGTTACGAGCAGTACTTC. It codes for CASNSGTGYEQYF.

The chain couples TRBV7-9 to TRBJ2-7; 8 nucleotides line up with TRBD2. Trimming removed 6 bases from V and 2 bases from J; junction bases left unmatched: 9. CDR1 and CDR2 from the germline V gene are SEHNR and FQNEAQ (reference sequence). The CDR3 consists of 15 residues. CDR3 protein: CASSPRTSRPYEQYF. For the CDR3, the DNA is TGTGCCAGCAGTCCCCGGACTAGCAGACCCTACGAGCAGTACTTC.

The chain joins TRBV6-1 to TRBJ1-1, with no clear D. The CDR3 consists of 14 residues. Germline-derived CDR1 and CDR2 are MNHNS and SASEGT. Trimming removed 3 bases from V and 3 bases from J, with 11 bases in between. The CDR3 spells CASSEFPVDTEAFF. Written as DNA, the CDR3 is TGTGCCAGCAGTGAGTTCCCGGTAGACACTGAAGCTTTCTTT.

In DNA, the CDR3 is TGCGCCAGCAGCCAAGATAAGAGGAACATGAACACTGAAGCTTTCTTT. This gives the protein CASSQDKRNMNTEAFF. The chain is built from TRBV4-1 and TRBJ1-1; D is unresolved. Germline lookup yields CDR1 MGHRA and CDR2 YSYEKL. Trimming took 0 bases from V and 0 from J, leaving 11 bases between them. This CDR3 is built from 16 residues.

The genes are TRBV28 and TRBJ2-1; 11 bases are a match to TRBD2. Germline-derived CDR1 and CDR2 are MDHEN and SYDVKM. V lost 7 bases and J lost 4; bases outside the gene matches: 6. The CDR3 is made up of 15 amino acids. CDR3 protein: CASTPGLAAYNEQFF. CDR3 DNA sequence: TGTGCCAGCACCCCGGGACTAGCGGCTTACAATGAGCAGTTCTTC. The full variable domain, rest sourced from reference TRBV28 and TRBJ2-1, is DVKVTQSSRYLVKRTGEKVFLECVQDMDHENMFWYRQDPGLGLRLIYFSYDVKMKEKGDIPEGYSVSREKKERFSLILESASTNQTSMYLCASTPGLAAYNEQFFGPGTRLTVL.

The genes are TRBV30 and TRBJ2-2; D may be TRBD1 (6 bases). There are 18 residues in the CDR3. Germline CDR1 reads GTSNPN; CDR2 reads SVGIG (reference sequence). Trimming left V 3 bases short and J 0 bases short, with 20 bases between. The CDR3 protein is CAWSLSHSGTPNTGELFF. CDR3 bases: TGTGCCTGGAGCCTTTCACACTCCGGGACACCGAACACCGGGGAGCTGTTTTTT.

The J gene is TRBJ2-5, the V gene TRBV5-6, with D maybe TRBD1 (6 bases). With 4 bases removed from V and 2 bases from J, the gap between germline ends came to 15 bases. In germline, CDR1 is SGHDT, CDR2 YYEEEE. CDR3 length: 15 amino acids. The chain's CDR3 is CASSRNPTGQETQYF. CDR3 coding DNA: TGTGCCAGCAGCAGAAACCCTACAGGGCAAGAGACCCAGTACTTC.

As regards this clone: A read error may produce the germline difference seen at one junction end. Other DNA sequences within the sample encode an identical CDR3. V gene TRBV5-1 combines with J gene TRBJ2-5, with 14 nucleotides matching TRBD2. CDR3 size: 19 residues. The germline gives CDR1 SGHRS, CDR2 YFSETQ. CDR3 residues: CASSLEGTSGSGFGETQYF. The CDR3 bases are TGCGCCAGCAGTTTGGAAGGGACTAGCGGGAGTGGGTTCGGAGAGACCCAGTACTTC.

This chain joins TRBV5-6 and TRBJ1-4; D possibly corresponds to TRBD1 (6 bases). V was pared by 5 bases and J by 5 bases, with 13 bases between. Per germline, CDR1 SGHDT and CDR2 YYEEEE. The CDR3 sequence is 14 residues long. Here the CDR3 reads CASSGGVGNEKLFF. DNA of the CDR3: TGTGCCAGCAGTGGGGGCGTTGGAAATGAAAAACTGTTTTTT.